This TCR beta chain was sequenced during a study of shared clonotypes between healthy human individuals. Study results and limitations: Genetic and exposure-history diversity was limited by the few donors.

This CDR3 has 14 amino acids. Deletions cut 4 bases from V and 9 bases from J, with 17 bases between. Germline V gene lookup returns CDR1 SGHRS and CDR2 YFSETQ. Regarding this clone: The antigen is unknown.

Every contributor of samples was a Caucasian grown-up residing in Nashville, Tennessee. Unsorted samples drew genomic DNA from tens of millions of PBMCs. Assay execution took place at the deep level. Method: immunoSEQ multiplex PCR; TCRdb's copy keeps in-frame clones and lacks some. The sample has fewer than 600,000 clones, 60% to 80% seen once; the top ten hold 12%. This chain links TRBV5-1 with TRBJ2-1, with TRBD1 as a possible D gene (5 bases). The receptor was isolated from a woman aged 40 to 55 in good health. Some clones in this sample may be carry-over from other donors' samples. The sequenced material came from PBMCs. The DNA for the CDR3 is TGCGCCAGCAGCCAAGGCAGGGTGGACGCTGAGCAGTTCTTC. Residues: CASSQGRVDAEQFF.